One TCR beta chain is described in this entry. What it binds is unknown. Germline V gives CDR1 SEHNR, CDR2 FQNEAQ (reference sequence). The CDR3 length is 14 residues. V lost 4 bases and J lost 3, with 7 bases in between. The sample belongs to a study of radiotherapy plus CTLA-4 blockade in lung cancer. The assay was immunoSEQ multiplex PCR, and TCRdb's table has in-frame clones only and misses some. In the table there are about 85,000 clones, about 86% of which are singletons. Overall study findings and caveats: The study found tumor-derived TCR clones expanded in blood after radiotherapy plus ipilimumab. Reportedly, early blood T cell clone dynamics best predicted response, with interferon-beta.

Those patients who had chemo-refractory metastatic non-small-cell lung cancer were given focal radiation along with CTLA-4 blockade through ipilimumab. The chain joins TRBV7-9 to TRBJ2-6; weak D call: TRBD1 (5 bases). This sequence originates from a human donor with non-small cell lung cancer who had a partial response to radiotherapy plus ipilimumab. The starting material was peripheral blood, obtained from a patient treated with radiotherapy plus ipilimumab. The CDR3 region has the DNA TGTGCCAGCAGCTCAGGGCGTGGGGCCAACGTCCTGACTTTC. It specifies CASSSGRGANVLTF.